This T cell receptor beta chain comes out of a study of blood T cell repertoires in COVID-19. Losses at the gene ends were 6 bases for V and 3 bases for J; bases not matched to a gene: 4. From germline, CDR1 is SGHVS and CDR2 FNYEAQ. This CDR3 contains 15 residues. As handled by the study authors: Scientists estimated how many nucleated cells there were by amplifying reference gene primers. Produced via immunoSEQ multiplex PCR; TCRdb's table is partial and in-frame only. For V, J and clone size, that table is used; D and trimming come from the DNA. The sample has about 180,000 clones, more than 75% seen once.

The sequence came from a person aged 65 to 85 with COVID-19, enrolled during active disease. The sequenced material came from peripheral blood. The V gene is TRBV7-6, the J gene TRBJ2-1, with 11 bases aligning to TRBD2. CDR3 amino acids: CASSRGTSGYNEQFF. The CDR3 DNA follows: TGTGCCAGCAGTCGCGGGACTAGCGGCTACAATGAGCAGTTCTTC.